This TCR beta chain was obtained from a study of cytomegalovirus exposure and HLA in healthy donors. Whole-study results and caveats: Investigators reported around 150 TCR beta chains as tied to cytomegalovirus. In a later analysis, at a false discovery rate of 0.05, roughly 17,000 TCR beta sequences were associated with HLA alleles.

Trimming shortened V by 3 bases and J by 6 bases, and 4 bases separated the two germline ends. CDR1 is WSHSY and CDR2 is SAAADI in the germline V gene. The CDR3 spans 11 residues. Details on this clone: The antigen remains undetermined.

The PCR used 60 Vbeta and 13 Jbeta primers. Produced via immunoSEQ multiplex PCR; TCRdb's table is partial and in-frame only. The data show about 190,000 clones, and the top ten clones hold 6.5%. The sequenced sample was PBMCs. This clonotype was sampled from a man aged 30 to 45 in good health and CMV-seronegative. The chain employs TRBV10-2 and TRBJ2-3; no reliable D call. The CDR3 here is CASSEADTQYF. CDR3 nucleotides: TGCGCCAGCAGTGAAGCTGATACGCAGTATTTT.